The clone carrying this T cell receptor (beta chain) has more than one count but fewer than ten. Its antigen is unidentified. TCR alpha and TCR beta cDNA libraries carrying sample barcodes and UMIs were produced by 5'RACE using constant-segment primers. Each CDR3 protein gets one entry after TCRdb re-called the 5' RACE reads with MiXCR. Among 150,000 or so distinct CDR3 sequences listed, 11% were seen once. This sample stems from a study of T-cell memory formation after mild COVID-19. Background on the study: TCR clusters were largely donor specific. Study-level points and caveats: Contracting CD4+ clones were located mainly in CM and EM, and CD8+ clones in EMRA. Researchers found some responding clones in pre-infection memory, a sign that cross-reactive memory joined.

CDR1 and CDR2 from the germline V gene are LGHNA and YNFKEQ. CDR3 length: 15 residues. V dropped 6 bases and J dropped 2 bases, with 16 bases sitting between them. Sequencing was carried out using PBMCs or a T cell subset sorted from them (not recorded which). This sequence joins TRBV4-2 and TRBJ1-1, with D possibly matching TRBD1 (6 bases). The TCR originated in a man between 18 and 29 years old who had mild COVID-19 (a few samples of this study predate the infection). Cell type and time point are not known. This chain's CDR3 is CASRWGQASNTEAFF. The CDR3 DNA reads as TGTGCCAGCAGGTGGGGGCAGGCCTCCAACACTGAAGCTTTCTTT.